One sample yielded the 20 T cell receptor beta chains listed below, sequenced in a study of T cells after posttransplantation cyclophosphamide. The data were produced by immunoSEQ multiplex PCR, yet TCRdb's version contains in-frame clones alone and is incomplete. The sample contains 15,000 to 18,000 clones, 80% to 85% of which appear only once. Controls had myeloablative marrow grafts with methotrexate and calcineurin inhibitor, sampled at 1 year. The sequencing used PBMCs, collected roughly 350 days after allogeneic stem cell transplant with calcineurin inhibitor and methotrexate. Receptors originate from a male patient under 35 who received an allogeneic stem cell transplant from a related donor, was CMV-positive, and had no GVHD. Some T cells may be provided by the graft donor.

This rearrangement joins TRBV5-4 to TRBJ1-4; D call uncertain. The CDR3 is 15 residues long. V was pared by 0 bases and J by 2 bases, with 8 bases between. CDR1 is SGHNT and CDR2 is YYREEE in the germline V gene (reference sequence). For the CDR3, the DNA is TGTGCCAGCAGCTTGGAGCGGGCCACTAATGAAAAACTGTTTTTT. It translates to CASSLERATNEKLFF.

CDR3 protein: CSARFDTEAFF. For the CDR3, the DNA is TGCAGTGCCCGGTTCGACACTGAAGCTTTCTTT. The chain has TRBV20-1 and TRBJ1-1; D ambiguous. V lost 6 bases and J 3 bases, leaving 8 bases between the germline ends. CDR3 length: 11 amino acids. Germline CDR1 and CDR2: DFQATT and SNEGSKA (reference sequence).

This chain links TRBV19 with TRBJ1-5; D is ambiguous. Germline-derived CDR1 and CDR2 are LNHDA and SQIVND (reference sequence). The CDR3 length is 15 residues. The V gene lost 3 bases and the J gene lost 5 bases, with 14 bases spanning the gap. DNA of the CDR3: TGTGCCAGTAGTATCTTCGAGGGTTCTTATCAGCCCCAGCATTTT. Translated: CASSIFEGSYQPQHF.

V usage is TRBV7-9 and J usage is TRBJ2-7, with 7 bases matching TRBD2. Germline V gene data show CDR1 as SEHNR and CDR2 as FQNEAQ (reference sequence). The V gene end was trimmed by 5 bases and the J gene end by 0 bases; junction bases not matched to a gene: 7. This CDR3 is built from 15 residues. For the CDR3, the DNA is TGTGCCAGCAGCCCCCGAGCGGGGTACTCCTACGAGCAGTACTTC. This codes for CASSPRAGYSYEQYF. The full variable domain, with the rest looked up from reference TRBV7-9 and TRBJ2-7, is DTGVSQNPRHKITKRGQNVTFRCDPISEHNRLYWYRQTLGQGPEFLTYFQNEAQLEKSRLLSDRFSAERPKGSFSTLEIQRTEQGDSAMYLCASSPRAGYSYEQYFGPGTRLTVT.

The sample holds one count of this clone. The CDR3 DNA reads as TGTGCCAGCAGTTTAGGAGGGAGACCCGGCTACACCTTC. Translating gives CASSLGGRPGYTF. The chain is built from TRBV28 and TRBJ1-2; D remains unclear. The CDR3 runs 13 residues. Looked up from germline, CDR1 is MDHEN and CDR2 is SYDVKM. Deletions cut 2 bases from V and 8 bases from J, with 12 bases between.

This clone came up a few times. This chain's CDR3 is CASSYSPGTGYEQYF. CDR3 nucleotides: TGTGCCAGCAGTTACTCGCCCGGGACAGGGTACGAGCAGTACTTC. The rearrangement joins TRBV6-6 to TRBJ2-7, with TRBD1 matching 9 bases. Looked up from germline, CDR1 is MNHNY and CDR2 is SVGAGI (reference sequence). The V segment lost 0 bases and the J segment 4 bases; nucleotides outside the gene matches: 4. CDR3 length equals 15 residues.

J is TRBJ2-7 and V is TRBV4-3; D not resolved. Trimming took 1 base from V and 4 from J, leaving 14 bases between them. Looked up from germline, CDR1 is LGHNA and CDR2 is YSLEER. The CDR3 consists of 15 residues. CDR3 sequence (DNA): TGCGCCAGCAGCCAAGGATCAGGCATAGTTTACGAGCAGTACTTC. Amino acids: CASSQGSGIVYEQYF.

The rearrangement links TRBV27 to TRBJ2-2, with D maybe TRBD1 (6 bases). This CDR3 is built from 14 residues. Trimming shortened V by 4 bases and J by 6 bases, and 12 bases separated the two germline ends. CDR1 MNHEY and CDR2 SMNVEV come from the germline V gene (reference sequence). For the CDR3, the DNA is TGTGCCAGCAGTTCCAACAGGGTCGCCGGGGAGCTGTTTTTT. Translation gives CASSSNRVAGELFF.

The chain employs TRBV7-6 and TRBJ1-3; D is ambiguous. The CDR3 has 16 residues. CDR1 SGHVS and CDR2 FNYEAQ come from the germline V gene. Trimming took 5 bases from V and 3 from J, leaving 17 bases between them. The CDR3, as DNA: TGTGCCAGCAGCCCCACCGGGATTACCTTTGGAAACACCATATATTTT. It encodes CASSPTGITFGNTIYF.

The chain links TRBV10-2 to TRBJ2-3, with 7 nucleotides matching TRBD1. CDR1 is WSHSY, CDR2 SAAADI, per germline. Unmatched junction bases numbered 12, after V lost 8 bases and J lost 7 bases. This CDR3 region has 14 residues. The CDR3 loop reads CASSEGGALYTQYF. The CDR3, as DNA: TGCGCCAGCTCCGAAGGGGGCGCGTTATATACGCAGTATTTT.

The chain is built from TRBV27 and TRBJ2-7; tentative D call: TRBD2 (5 bases). The length of the CDR3 is 13 residues. Germline V gene sequence: CDR1 MNHEY, CDR2 SMNVEV (reference sequence). V was pared by 1 base and J by 3 bases, with 7 bases between. Here the CDR3 reads CASSLWAGYEQYF. CDR3 bases: TGTGCCAGCAGTTTATGGGCGGGCTACGAGCAGTACTTC.

This sequence joins TRBV4-3 and TRBJ1-1; D gene uncertain. Germline lookup yields CDR1 LGHNA and CDR2 YSLEER. The V end was cut by 0 bases, the J end by 2 bases, with 10 bases between. The CDR3 has 15 residues. This chain's CDR3 is CASSQERDFNTEAFF. The CDR3 DNA follows: TGCGCCAGCAGCCAAGAACGGGATTTCAACACTGAAGCTTTCTTT.

The CDR3, as DNA: TGTGCCACCAGCAGAGAGCTAGGGGGACCCTACGAGCAGTACTTC. Translation: CATSRELGGPYEQYF. The J gene is TRBJ2-7, the V gene TRBV15, with a possible D match to TRBD1 (6 bases). Trimming cost V 0 bases and J 2 bases, with 11 bases left between them. CDR3 length: 15 amino acids. Germline loops: CDR1 LNHNV, CDR2 YYDKDF (reference sequence).

This clone occurred a few times. The chain has TRBV4-3 and TRBJ1-2; 8 bases fit TRBD1. V was clipped by 1 base and J by 1 base; unmatched bases: 2. Germline loops: CDR1 LGHNA, CDR2 YSLEER. This CDR3 is 15 amino acids long. This CDR3 reads CASSQARGLNYGYTF. CDR3 nucleotides: TGCGCCAGCAGCCAAGCCAGGGGGCTTAACTATGGCTACACCTTC.

About this clone itself: At one of its ends the junction is not consistent with the germline gene, which may arise from a read error. V gene TRBV7-9 combines with J gene TRBJ1-1; D is unresolved. The V gene's germline CDR1 is SEHNR and CDR2 FQNEAQ (reference sequence). The CDR3 length is 14 residues. The CDR3 spells CARSLCRPGTEAFF. The CDR3 DNA sequence: TGTGCCAGAAGCTTGTGTCGGCCGGGCACTGAAGCTTTCTTT.

V and J are TRBV5-1 and TRBJ1-3; D is unresolved. V lost 4 bases, J lost 0 bases, and 14 bases lay in between. CDR3 length: 16 amino acids. CDR1 SGHRS and CDR2 YFSETQ come from the germline V gene. The CDR3 spells CASSDGNSYSGNTIYF. CDR3 DNA sequence: TGCGCCAGCAGCGACGGAAACAGTTACTCTGGAAACACCATATATTTT.

The chain combines TRBV5-8 with TRBJ2-6, with D perhaps TRBD1 (5 bases). The CDR3 consists of 15 residues. V was trimmed by 4 bases and J by 4 bases, leaving 12 bases between them. Germline V CDR1 and CDR2: SGHTS, YDEGEE. The CDR3 DNA reads TGTGCCAGCAGCATCGGACAACCAGGGGCCAACGTCCTGACTTTC. This gives the protein CASSIGQPGANVLTF.

This clone was recorded a few times. This CDR3 is CATSRGSGQGHQPQHF. CDR3 DNA: TGTGCCACCAGCAGAGGTTCGGGACAGGGGCATCAGCCCCAGCATTTT. J is TRBJ1-5 and V is TRBV15; 10 bases map to TRBD1. With 1 base clipped from V and 5 bases from J, the junction kept 5 bases outside the gene matches. The germline gives CDR1 LNHNV, CDR2 YYDKDF (reference sequence). The CDR3 is 16 amino acids.

The gene calls are TRBV5-6 and TRBJ2-5; D is uncertain. Per germline, CDR1 SGHDT and CDR2 YYEEEE. The V gene lost 2 bases and the J gene lost 4 bases, with 12 bases spanning the gap. This CDR3 is 14 amino acids long. CDR3 nucleotide sequence: TGTGCCAGCAGCTTAAAAGCCGGAGCAGAGACCCAGTACTTC. Residues: CASSLKAGAETQYF.

The chain couples TRBV10-3 to TRBJ2-2, with 9 bases lining up with TRBD2. Germline assignment: CDR1 ENHRY and CDR2 SYGVKD. The CDR3 totals 15 residues. The V and J ends lost 2 bases and 5 bases, in that order; junction bases with no gene match: 3. The chain's CDR3 is CAISEISGGTGELFF. CDR3 DNA: TGTGCCATCAGTGAGATAAGCGGGGGGACCGGGGAGCTGTTTTTT.